A single sample is the source of the 3 T cell receptor beta chains below, sequenced in a study of cytomegalovirus exposure and HLA in healthy donors. Assay used: immunoSEQ multiplex PCR; TCRdb lists only in-frame clones, some missing. The sample consists of approximately 100,000 clones, over 85% of them appearing once. The sequenced sample consisted of PBMCs. Source of these receptors: a woman in her 30s in good health and CMV-seropositive.

The chain carries TRBV7-6 and TRBJ2-1, with 9 bases lining up with TRBD1. The CDR3 length is 19 residues. CDR1 is SGHVS and CDR2 is FNYEAQ in the germline V gene. The trim removed 6 bases at V and 3 bases at J, leaving 18 bases unmatched. CDR3 protein: CASRINGTGSKFNYNEQFF. The CDR3 DNA sequence: TGTGCCAGCAGGATAAATGGGACAGGGAGCAAATTTAACTACAATGAGCAGTTCTTC.

CDR3 sequence (DNA): TGTGCCAGCAGCATTTACCCGGGACAGGGACAGGTCAGGGATGGCTACACCTTC. This gives the protein CASSIYPGQGQVRDGYTF. The chain employs TRBV9 and TRBJ1-2; 9 bases map to TRBD1. The CDR3 covers 18 residues. Germline CDR1 is SGDLS and CDR2 is YYNGEE. The J segment lost 6 bases and the V segment lost 4 bases, leaving 19 bases of the junction unmatched.

The chain carries TRBV28 and TRBJ1-1; no reliable D call. The CDR3 sequence is 14 residues long. CDR1 MDHEN and CDR2 SYDVKM come from the germline V gene. V lost 5 bases to trimming and J lost 1 base, with 11 bases between them. The CDR3 coding sequence is TGTGCCAGCAGTCTAGCCCCCGAGAACACTGAAGCTTTCTTT. It is translated as CASSLAPENTEAFF.